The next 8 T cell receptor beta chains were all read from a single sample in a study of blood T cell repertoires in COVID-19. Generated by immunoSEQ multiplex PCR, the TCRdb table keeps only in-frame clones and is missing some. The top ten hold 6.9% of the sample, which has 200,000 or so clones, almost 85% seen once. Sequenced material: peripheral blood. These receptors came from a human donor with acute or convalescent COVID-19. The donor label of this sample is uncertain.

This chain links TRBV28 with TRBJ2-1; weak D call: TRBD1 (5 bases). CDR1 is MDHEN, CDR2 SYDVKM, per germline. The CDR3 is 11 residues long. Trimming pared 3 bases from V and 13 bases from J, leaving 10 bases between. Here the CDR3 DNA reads TGTGCCAGCAGTTTGAATAGGGGACAGTTCTTC. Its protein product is CASSLNRGQFF. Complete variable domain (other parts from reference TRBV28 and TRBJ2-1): DVKVTQSSRYLVKRTGEKVFLECVQDMDHENMFWYRQDPGLGLRLIYFSYDVKMKEKGDIPEGYSVSREKKERFSLILESASTNQTSMYLCASSLNRGQFFGPGTRLTVL.

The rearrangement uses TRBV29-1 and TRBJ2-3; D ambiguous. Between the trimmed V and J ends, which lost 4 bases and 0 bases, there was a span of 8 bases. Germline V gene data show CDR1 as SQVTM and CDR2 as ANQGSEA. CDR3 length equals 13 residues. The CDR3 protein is CSVVPGSTDTQYF. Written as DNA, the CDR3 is TGCAGCGTTGTACCCGGGAGCACAGATACGCAGTATTTT.

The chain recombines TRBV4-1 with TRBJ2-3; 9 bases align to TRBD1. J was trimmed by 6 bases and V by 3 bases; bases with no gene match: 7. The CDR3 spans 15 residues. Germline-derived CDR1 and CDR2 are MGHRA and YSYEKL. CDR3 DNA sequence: TGCGCCAGCAGCCAGTCCCCGGACAGGGGTGATACGCAGTATTTT. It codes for CASSQSPDRGDTQYF.

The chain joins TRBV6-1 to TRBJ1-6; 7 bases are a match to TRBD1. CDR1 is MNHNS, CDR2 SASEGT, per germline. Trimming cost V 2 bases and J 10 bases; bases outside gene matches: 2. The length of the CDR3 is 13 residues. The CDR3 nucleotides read TGTGCCAGCAGTGAAACAGGGGCCTCACCCCTCCACTTT. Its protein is CASSETGASPLHF.

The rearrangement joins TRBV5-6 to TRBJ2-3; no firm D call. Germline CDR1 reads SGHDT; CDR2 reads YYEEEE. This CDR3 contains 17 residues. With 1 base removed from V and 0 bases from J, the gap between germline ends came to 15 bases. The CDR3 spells CASSLFQVSTSTDTQYF. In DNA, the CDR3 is TGTGCCAGCAGCTTGTTTCAGGTCAGCACAAGCACAGATACGCAGTATTTT.

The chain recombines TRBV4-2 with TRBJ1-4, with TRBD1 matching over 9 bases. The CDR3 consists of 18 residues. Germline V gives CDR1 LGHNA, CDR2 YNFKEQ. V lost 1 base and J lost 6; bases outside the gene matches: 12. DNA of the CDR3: TGTGCCAGCAGCCAAGGGAGGACAGGGGTTAACACGGATGAAAAACTGTTTTTT. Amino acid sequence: CASSQGRTGVNTDEKLFF.

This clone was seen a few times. The CDR3, as DNA: TGTGCCAGCAGTCGACAAGGGAGCCTCTCCTATAATTCACCCCTCCACTTT. Translation gives CASSRQGSLSYNSPLHF. The chain employs TRBV6-6 and TRBJ1-6; D gene uncertain. CDR1 and CDR2 (germline): MNHNY, SVGAGI (reference sequence). Trimming cost V 5 bases and J 0 bases, with 14 bases left between them. This CDR3 is 17 amino acids long.

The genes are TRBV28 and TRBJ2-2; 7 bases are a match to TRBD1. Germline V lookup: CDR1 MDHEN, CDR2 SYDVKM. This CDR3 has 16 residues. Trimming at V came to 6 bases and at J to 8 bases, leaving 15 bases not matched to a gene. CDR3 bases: TGTGCCAGCAGGGATCCGGGACAAGGGGGCCATGGGGAGCTGTTTTTT. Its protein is CASRDPGQGGHGELFF.